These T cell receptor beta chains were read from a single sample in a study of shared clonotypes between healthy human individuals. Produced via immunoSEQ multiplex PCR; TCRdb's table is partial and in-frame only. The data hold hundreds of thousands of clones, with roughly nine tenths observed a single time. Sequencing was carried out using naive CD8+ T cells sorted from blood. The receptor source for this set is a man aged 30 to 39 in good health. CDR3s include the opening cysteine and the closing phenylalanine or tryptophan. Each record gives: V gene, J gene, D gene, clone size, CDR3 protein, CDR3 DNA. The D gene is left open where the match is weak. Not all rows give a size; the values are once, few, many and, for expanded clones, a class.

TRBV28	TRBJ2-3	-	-	CASSSPPRDSDTQYF	TGTGCCAGCAGTTCTCCCCCCAGGGATTCAGATACGCAGTATTTT
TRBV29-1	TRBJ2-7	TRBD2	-	CSGRTSGNYEQYF	TGCAGCGGACGGACTAGCGGGAACTACGAGCAGTACTTC
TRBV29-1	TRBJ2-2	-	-	CSAKTDTGELFF	TGCAGCGCCAAGACAGACACCGGGGAGCTGTTTTTT
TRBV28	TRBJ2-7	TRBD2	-	CASSSKSGRNLNEQYF	TGTGCCAGCAGTTCCAAGAGCGGGAGGAACCTTAACGAGCAGTACTTC
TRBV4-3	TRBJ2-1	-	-	CASSQEEYNEQFF	TGCGCCAGCAGCCAAGAGGAATACAATGAGCAGTTCTTC
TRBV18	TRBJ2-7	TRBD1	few	CASSPSSGGVSSYEQYF	TGTGCCAGCTCACCTTCCTCAGGGGGCGTAAGCTCCTACGAGCAGTACTTC
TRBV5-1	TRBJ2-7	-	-	CASSSYTGSYEQYF	TGCGCCAGCAGCTCTTATACAGGGTCTTACGAGCAGTACTTC
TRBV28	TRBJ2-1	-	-	CASRLGGVLSSYNEQFF	TGTGCCAGCAGACTTGGGGGCGTGCTGAGCTCCTACAATGAGCAGTTCTTC
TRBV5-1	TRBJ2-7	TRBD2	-	CASSLNLAGGYEQYF	TGCGCCAGCAGCTTGAATCTAGCGGGAGGCTACGAGCAGTACTTC
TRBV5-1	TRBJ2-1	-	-	CASSLFGDSYNEQFF	TGCGCCAGCAGCTTGTTTGGGGACTCCTACAATGAGCAGTTCTTC
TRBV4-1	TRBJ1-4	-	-	CASSHLDATNEKLFF	TGCGCCAGCAGCCACCTAGACGCAACTAATGAAAAACTGTTTTTT
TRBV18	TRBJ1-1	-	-	CASSPPDGRNTEAFF	TGTGCCAGCTCACCACCTGATGGACGGAACACTGAAGCTTTCTTT
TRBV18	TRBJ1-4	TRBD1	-	CASSKEGPRGNEKLFF	TGTGCCAGCTCAAAGGAGGGCCCCAGGGGGAATGAAAAACTGTTTTTT
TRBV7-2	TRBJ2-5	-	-	CASSLPKGGLHRVEETQYF	TGTGCCAGCAGCCTTCCAAAGGGAGGATTACACCGAGTCGAAGAGACCCAGTACTTC
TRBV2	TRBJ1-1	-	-	CASPAGAEAFF	TGTGCCAGCCCTGCGGGCGCTGAAGCTTTCTTT
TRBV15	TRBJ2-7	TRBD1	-	CATSRDWGTGRDEQYF	TGTGCCACCAGCAGAGATTGGGGGACAGGGCGGGACGAGCAGTACTTC
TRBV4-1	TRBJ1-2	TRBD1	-	CASSLGTGDHYGYTF	TGCGCCAGCAGCCTCGGGACAGGTGACCATTATGGCTACACCTTC
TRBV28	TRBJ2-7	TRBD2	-	CASLRGSGNEQYF	TGTGCCAGCCTGAGGGGTAGCGGGAACGAGCAGTACTTC
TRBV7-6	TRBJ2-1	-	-	CASSSRELDNEQFF	TGTGCCAGCAGCTCTCGGGAACTCGACAATGAGCAGTTCTTC
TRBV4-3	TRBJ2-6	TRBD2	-	CASSQDPGLAGGPNVLTF	TGCGCCAGCAGCCAAGATCCCGGACTAGCGGGAGGGCCAAACGTCCTGACTTTC
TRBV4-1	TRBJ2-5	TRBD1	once	CASSLGQGQETQYF	TGCGCCAGCAGCCTAGGACAGGGTCAAGAGACCCAGTACTTC
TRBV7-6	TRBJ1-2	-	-	CASGFLGQAEGYTF	TGTGCCAGCGGATTCTTGGGGCAGGCGGAAGGCTACACCTTC
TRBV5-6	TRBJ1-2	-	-	CASSSWQGLYGYTF	TGTGCCAGCAGCTCGTGGCAGGGCCTCTATGGCTACACCTTC
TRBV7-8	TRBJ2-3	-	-	CASSLGRGTDTQYF	TGTGCCAGCAGCTTAGGCAGGGGAACTGATACGCAGTATTTT
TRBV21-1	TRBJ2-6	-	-	CASSSEFRITPGANVLTF	TGTGCCAGCAGCAGTGAGTTCAGGATAACACCTGGGGCCAACGTCCTGACTTTC
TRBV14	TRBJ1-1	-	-	CASSQDGWEKAFF	TGTGCCAGCAGCCAAGATGGATGGGAGAAAGCTTTCTTT
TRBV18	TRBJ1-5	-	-	CASSPEGRSSNQPQHF	TGTGCCAGCTCACCAGAGGGCAGGAGTAGCAATCAGCCCCAGCATTTT
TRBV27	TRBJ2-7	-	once	CASSFSLARTYEQYF	TGTGCCAGCAGTTTTTCCCTCGCGCGGACCTACGAGCAGTACTTC
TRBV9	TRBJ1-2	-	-	CASSTSTDNYGYTF	TGTGCCAGCAGCACCTCGACAGACAACTATGGCTACACCTTC
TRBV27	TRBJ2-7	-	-	CASSLSGIYEQYF	TGTGCCAGCAGTTTATCAGGGATCTACGAGCAGTACTTC